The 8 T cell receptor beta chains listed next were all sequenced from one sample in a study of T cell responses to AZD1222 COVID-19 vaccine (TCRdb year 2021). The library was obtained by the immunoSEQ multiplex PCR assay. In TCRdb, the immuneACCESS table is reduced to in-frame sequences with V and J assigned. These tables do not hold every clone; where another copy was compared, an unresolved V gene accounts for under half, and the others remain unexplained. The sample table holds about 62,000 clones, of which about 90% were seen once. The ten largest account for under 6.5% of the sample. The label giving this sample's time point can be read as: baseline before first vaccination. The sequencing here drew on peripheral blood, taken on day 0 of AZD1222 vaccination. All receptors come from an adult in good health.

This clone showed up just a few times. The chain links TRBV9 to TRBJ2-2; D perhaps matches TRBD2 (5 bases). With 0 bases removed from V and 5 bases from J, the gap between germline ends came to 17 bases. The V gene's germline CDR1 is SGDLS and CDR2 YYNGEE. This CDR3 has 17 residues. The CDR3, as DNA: TGTGCCAGCAGCGTAGGCCTAGCCAACATCAATACCGGGGAGCTGTTTTTT. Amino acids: CASSVGLANINTGELFF.

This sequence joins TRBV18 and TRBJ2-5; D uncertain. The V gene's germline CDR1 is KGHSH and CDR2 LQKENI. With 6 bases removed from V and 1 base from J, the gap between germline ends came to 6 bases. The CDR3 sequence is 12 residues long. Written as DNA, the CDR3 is TGTGCCAGCTCGACCCGCCAAGAGACCCAGTACTTC. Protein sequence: CASSTRQETQYF.

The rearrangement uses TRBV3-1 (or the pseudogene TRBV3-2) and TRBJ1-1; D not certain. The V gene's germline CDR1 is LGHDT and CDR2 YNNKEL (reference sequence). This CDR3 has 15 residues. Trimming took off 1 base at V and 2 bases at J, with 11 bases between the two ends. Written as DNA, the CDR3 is TGTGCCAGCAGCCAAGGACGGCCTACTAACACTGAAGCTTTCTTT. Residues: CASSQGRPTNTEAFF.

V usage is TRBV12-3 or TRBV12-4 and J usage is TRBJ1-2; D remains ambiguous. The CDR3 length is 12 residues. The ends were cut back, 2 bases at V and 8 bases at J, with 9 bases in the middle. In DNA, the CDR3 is TGTGCCAGCAGTTTAAGGGTCGACGGCTACACCTTC. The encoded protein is CASSLRVDGYTF.

CDR3 DNA sequence: TGTGCCAGCAGCCCCAACCGGGGTCAGCCCCAGCATTTT. This translates into CASSPNRGQPQHF. The chain has TRBV7-6 and TRBJ1-5; D remains ambiguous. The CDR3 covers 13 residues. Trimming cost V 5 bases and J 6 bases, with 11 bases left between them. Germline V gene data show CDR1 as SGHVS and CDR2 as FNYEAQ. Looking up the rest from reference TRBV7-6 and TRBJ1-5 gives the full variable domain: GAGVSQSPRYKVTKRGQDVALRCDPISGHVSLYWYRQALGQGPEFLTYFNYEAQQDKSGLPNDRFSAERPEGSISTLTIQRTEQRDSAMYRCASSPNRGQPQHFGDGTRLSIL.

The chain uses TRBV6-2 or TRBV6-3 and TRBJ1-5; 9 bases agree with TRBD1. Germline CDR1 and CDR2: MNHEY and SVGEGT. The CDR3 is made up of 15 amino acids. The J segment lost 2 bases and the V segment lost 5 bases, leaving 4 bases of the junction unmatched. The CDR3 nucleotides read TGTGCCAGCAGTCCCCGGACAGGGGGCAATCAGCCCCAGCATTTT. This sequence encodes CASSPRTGGNQPQHF.

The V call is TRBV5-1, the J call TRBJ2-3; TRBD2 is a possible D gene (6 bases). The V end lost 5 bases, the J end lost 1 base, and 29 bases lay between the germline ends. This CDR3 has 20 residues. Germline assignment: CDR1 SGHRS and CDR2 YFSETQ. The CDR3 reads CASSPAGGISTQRGTDTQYF. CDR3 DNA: TGCGCCAGCAGTCCAGCGGGCGGGATATCGACCCAAAGGGGCACAGATACGCAGTATTTT. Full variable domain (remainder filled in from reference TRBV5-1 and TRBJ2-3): KAGVTQTPRYLIKTRGQQVTLSCSPISGHRSVSWYQQTPGQGLQFLFEYFSETQRNKGNFPGRFSGRQFSNSRSEMNVSTLELGDSALYLCASSPAGGISTQRGTDTQYFGPGTRLTVL.

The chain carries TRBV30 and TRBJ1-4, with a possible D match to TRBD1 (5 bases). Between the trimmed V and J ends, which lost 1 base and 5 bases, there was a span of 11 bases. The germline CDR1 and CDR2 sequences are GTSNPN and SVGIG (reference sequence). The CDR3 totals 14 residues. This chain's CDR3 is CAWSEGSGNEKLFF. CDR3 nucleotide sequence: TGTGCCTGGAGTGAGGGGTCAGGGAATGAAAAACTGTTTTTT.